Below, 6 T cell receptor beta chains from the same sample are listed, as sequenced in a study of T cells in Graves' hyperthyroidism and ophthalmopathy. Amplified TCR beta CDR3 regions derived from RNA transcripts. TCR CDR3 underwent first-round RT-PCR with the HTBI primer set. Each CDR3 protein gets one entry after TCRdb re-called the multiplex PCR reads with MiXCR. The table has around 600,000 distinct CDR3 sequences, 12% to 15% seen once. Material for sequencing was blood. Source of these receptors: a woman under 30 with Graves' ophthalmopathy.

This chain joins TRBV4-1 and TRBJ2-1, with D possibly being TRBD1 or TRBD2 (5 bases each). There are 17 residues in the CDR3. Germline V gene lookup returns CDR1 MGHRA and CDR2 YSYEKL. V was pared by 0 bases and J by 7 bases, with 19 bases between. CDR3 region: CASSQDKGSAARNEQFF. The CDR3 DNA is TGCGCCAGCAGCCAAGACAAGGGGTCAGCGGCTCGGAATGAGCAGTTCTTC.

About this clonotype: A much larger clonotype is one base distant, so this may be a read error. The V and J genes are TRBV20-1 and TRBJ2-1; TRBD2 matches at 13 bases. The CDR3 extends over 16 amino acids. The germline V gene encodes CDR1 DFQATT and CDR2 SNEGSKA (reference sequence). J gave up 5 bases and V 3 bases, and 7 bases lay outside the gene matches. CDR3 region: CSASPETSGRHNEQFF. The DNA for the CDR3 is TGCAGTGCTAGTCCCGAGACTAGCGGGAGGCACAATGAGCAGTTCTTC.

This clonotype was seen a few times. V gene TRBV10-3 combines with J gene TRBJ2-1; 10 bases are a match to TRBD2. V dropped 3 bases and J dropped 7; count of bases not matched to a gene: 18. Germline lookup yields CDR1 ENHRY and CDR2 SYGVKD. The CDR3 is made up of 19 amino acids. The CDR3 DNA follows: TGTGCCATCAGTGATCCCAATGAGTTCAGCGGGAGGGCTAGTAATGAGCAGTTCTTC. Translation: CAISDPNEFSGRASNEQFF.

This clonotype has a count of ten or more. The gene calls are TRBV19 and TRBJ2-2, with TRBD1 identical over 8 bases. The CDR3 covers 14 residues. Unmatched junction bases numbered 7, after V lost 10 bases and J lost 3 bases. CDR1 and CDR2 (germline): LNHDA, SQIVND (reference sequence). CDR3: CATTRGPDTGELFF. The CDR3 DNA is TGTGCCACAACCAGGGGGCCCGACACCGGGGAGCTGTTTTTT.

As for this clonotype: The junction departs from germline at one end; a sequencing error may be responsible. The CDR3 DNA reads TGTGCCTGGGGTCAAGAGACCCAGTGCTTC. Protein product: CAWGQETQCF. The chain couples TRBV30 to TRBJ2-5; D unclear. Per the germline V gene, CDR1 is GTSNPN and CDR2 is SVGIG (reference sequence). This CDR3 spans 10 amino acids.

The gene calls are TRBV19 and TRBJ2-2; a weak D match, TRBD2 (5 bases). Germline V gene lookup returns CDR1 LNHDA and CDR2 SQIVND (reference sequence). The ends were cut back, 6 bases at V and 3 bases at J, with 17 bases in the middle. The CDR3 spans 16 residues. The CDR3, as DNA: TGTGCCAGTAGCATCATGGCGGGCCAATACACCGGGGAGCTGTTTTTT. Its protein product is CASSIMAGQYTGELFF.